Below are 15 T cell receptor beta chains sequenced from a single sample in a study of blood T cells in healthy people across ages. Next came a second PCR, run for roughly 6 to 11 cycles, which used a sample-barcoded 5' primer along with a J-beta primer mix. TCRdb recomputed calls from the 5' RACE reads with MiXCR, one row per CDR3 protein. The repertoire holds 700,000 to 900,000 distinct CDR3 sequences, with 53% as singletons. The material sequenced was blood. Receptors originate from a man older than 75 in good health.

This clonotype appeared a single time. CDR3 coding DNA: TGCAGCGCTACGGGACAGGGAACCTACAATGAGCAGTTCTTC. This gives the protein CSATGQGTYNEQFF. V gene TRBV29-1 combines with J gene TRBJ2-1; 9 nucleotides line up with TRBD1. Germline values: CDR1 SQVTM, CDR2 ANQGSEA. CDR3 length: 14 amino acids. The J segment lost 2 bases and the V segment lost 7 bases, leaving 6 bases of the junction unmatched.

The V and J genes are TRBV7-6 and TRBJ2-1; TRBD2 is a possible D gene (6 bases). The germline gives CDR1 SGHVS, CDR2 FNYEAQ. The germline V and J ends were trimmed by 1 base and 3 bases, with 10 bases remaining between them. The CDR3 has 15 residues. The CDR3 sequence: CASSLDGSGYNEQFF. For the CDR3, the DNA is TGTGCCAGCAGCTTAGACGGGAGTGGCTACAATGAGCAGTTCTTC.

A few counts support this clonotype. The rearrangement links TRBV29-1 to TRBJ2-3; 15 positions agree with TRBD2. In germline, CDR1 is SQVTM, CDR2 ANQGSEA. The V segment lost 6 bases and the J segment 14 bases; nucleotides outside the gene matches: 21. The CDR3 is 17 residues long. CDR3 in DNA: TGCAGCGTCGATGGACTAGCGGGAGGGCCAGAAAAGAGATACGCGTATTTT. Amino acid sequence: CSVDGLAGGPEKRYAYF.

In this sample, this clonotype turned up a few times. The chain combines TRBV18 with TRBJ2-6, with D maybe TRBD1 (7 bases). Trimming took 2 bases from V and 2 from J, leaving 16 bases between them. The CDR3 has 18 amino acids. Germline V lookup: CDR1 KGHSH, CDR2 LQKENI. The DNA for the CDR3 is TGTGCCAGCTCACCATTCCAGGGGGGATCAGCTGGGGCCAACGTCCTGACTTTC. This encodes CASSPFQGGSAGANVLTF.

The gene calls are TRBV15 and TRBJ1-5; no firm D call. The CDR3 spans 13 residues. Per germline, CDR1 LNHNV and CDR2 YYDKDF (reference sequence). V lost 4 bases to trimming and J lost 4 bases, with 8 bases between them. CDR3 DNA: TGTGCCACCAGCACAAAGACAAATCAGCCCCAGCATTTT. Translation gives CATSTKTNQPQHF.

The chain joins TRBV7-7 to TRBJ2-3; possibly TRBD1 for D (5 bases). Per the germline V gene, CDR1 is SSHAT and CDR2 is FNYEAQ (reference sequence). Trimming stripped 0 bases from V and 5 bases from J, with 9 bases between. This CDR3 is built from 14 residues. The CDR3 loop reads CASSLAGVEDTQYF. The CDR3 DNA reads TGTGCCAGCAGCTTAGCAGGGGTTGAAGATACGCAGTATTTT.

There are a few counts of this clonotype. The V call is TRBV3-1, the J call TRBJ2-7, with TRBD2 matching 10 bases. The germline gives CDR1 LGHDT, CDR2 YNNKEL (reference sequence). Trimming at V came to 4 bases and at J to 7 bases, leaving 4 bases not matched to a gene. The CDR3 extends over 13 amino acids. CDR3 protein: CASSPSGSGEQYF. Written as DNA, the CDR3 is TGTGCCAGCAGCCCTAGCGGGAGTGGAGAGCAGTACTTC.

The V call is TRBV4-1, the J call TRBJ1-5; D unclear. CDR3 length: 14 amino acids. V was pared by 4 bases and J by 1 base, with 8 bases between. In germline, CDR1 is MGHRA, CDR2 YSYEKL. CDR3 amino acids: CASSLTRSNQPQHF. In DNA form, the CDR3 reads TGCGCCAGCAGCCTAACACGAAGCAATCAGCCCCAGCATTTT.

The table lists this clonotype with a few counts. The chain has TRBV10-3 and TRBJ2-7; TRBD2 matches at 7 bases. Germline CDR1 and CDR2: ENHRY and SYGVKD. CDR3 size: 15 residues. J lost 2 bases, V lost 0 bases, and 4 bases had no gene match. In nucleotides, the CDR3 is TGTGCCATCAGTGAGTCCCTAGCGGCCGCCTACGAGCAGTACTTC. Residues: CAISESLAAAYEQYF.

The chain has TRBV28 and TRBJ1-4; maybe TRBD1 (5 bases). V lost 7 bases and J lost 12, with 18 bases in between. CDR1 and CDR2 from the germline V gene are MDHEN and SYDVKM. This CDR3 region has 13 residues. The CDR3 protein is CASTRTGLGELFF. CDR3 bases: TGTGCCAGCACCCGAACAGGACTGGGGGAACTGTTTTTT.

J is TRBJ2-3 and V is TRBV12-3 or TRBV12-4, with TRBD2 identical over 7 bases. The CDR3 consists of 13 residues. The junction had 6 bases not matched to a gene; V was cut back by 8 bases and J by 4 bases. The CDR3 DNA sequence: TGTGCCAGCGGGAGGGCCTCCCCAGATACGCAGTATTTT. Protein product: CASGRASPDTQYF.

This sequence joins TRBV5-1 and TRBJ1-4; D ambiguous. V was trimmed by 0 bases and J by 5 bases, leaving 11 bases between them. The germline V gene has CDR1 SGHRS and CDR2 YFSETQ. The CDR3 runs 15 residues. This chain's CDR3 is CASSLVPEGNEKLFF. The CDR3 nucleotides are TGCGCCAGCAGCTTGGTTCCAGAGGGAAATGAAAAACTGTTTTTT.

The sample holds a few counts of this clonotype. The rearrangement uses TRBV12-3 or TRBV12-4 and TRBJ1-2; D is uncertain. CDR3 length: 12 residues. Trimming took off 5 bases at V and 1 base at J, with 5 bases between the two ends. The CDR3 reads CASSPVNYGYTF. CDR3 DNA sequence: TGTGCCAGCAGTCCCGTTAACTATGGCTACACCTTC.

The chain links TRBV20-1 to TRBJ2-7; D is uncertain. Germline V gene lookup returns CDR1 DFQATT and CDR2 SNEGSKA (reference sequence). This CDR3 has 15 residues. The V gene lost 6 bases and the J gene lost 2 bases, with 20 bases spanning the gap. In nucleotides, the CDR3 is TGCAGTGCGTACTCCCCAGCCACCATGACCTACGAGCAGTACTTC. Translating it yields CSAYSPATMTYEQYF.

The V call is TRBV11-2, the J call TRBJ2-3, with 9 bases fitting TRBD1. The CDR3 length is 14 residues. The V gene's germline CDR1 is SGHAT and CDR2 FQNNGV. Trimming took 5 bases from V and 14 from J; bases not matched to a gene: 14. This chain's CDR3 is CASSLLLGQGIAYF. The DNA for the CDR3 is TGTGCCAGCAGCCTTCTATTGGGACAGGGAATCGCGTATTTT.